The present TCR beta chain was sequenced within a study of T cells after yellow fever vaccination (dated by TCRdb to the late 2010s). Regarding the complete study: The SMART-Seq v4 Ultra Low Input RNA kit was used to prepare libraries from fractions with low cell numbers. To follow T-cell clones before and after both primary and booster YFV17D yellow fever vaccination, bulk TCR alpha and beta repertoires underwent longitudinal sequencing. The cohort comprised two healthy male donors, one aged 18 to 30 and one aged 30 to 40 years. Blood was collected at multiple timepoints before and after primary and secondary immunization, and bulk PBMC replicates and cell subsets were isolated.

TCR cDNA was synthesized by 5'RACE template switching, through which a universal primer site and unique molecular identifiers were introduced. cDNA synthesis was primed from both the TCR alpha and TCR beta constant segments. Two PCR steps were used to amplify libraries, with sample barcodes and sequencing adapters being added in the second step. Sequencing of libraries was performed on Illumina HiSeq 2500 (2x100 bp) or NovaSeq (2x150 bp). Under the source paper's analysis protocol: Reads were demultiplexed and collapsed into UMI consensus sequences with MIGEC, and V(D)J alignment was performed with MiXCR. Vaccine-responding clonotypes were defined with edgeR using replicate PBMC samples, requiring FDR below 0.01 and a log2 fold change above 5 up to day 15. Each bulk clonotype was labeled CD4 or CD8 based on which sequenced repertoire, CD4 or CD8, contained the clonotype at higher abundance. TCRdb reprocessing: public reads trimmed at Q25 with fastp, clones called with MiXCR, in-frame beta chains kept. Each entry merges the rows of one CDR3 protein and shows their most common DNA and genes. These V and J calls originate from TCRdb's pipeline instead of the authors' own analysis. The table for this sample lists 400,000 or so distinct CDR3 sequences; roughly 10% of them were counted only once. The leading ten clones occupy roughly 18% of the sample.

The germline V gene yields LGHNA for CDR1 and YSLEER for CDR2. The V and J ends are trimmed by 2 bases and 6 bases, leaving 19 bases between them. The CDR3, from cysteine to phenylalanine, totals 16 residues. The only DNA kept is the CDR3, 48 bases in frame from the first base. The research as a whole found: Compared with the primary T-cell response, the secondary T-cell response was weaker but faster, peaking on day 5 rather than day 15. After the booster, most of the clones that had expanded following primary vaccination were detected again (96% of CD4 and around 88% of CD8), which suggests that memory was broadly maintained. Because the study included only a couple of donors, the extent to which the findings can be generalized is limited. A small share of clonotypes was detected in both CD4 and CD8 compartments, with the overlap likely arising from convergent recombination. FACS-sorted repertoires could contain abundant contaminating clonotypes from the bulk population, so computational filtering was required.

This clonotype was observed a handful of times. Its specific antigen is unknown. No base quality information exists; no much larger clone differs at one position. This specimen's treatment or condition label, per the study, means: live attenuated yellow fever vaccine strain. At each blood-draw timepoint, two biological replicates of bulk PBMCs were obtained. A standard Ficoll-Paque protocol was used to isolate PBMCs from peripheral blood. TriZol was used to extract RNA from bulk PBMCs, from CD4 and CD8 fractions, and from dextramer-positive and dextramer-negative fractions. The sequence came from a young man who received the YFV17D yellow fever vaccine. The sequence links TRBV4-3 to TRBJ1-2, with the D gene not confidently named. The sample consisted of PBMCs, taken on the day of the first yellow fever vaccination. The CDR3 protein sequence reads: CASSQFVGSEADGYTF. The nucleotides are TGCGCCAGCAGCCAATTCGTAGGGTCTGAGGCTGATGGCTACACCTTC.